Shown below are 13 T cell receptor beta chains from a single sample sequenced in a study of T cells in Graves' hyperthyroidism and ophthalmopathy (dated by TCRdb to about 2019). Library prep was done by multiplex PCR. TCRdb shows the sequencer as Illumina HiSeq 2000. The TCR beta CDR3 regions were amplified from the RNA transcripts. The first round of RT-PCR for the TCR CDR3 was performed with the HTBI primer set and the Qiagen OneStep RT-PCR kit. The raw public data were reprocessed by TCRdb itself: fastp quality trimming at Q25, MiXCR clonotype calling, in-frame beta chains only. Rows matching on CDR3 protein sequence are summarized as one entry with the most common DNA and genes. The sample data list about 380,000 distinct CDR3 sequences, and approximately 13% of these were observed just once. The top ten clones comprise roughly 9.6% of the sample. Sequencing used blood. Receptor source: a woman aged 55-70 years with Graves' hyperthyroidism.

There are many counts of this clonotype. CDR3 in DNA: TGTGCCAGCAGCCAAGAGGACAGGGACAGAACTGAAGCTTTCTTT. This encodes CASSQEDRDRTEAFF. The gene calls are TRBV3-1 and TRBJ1-1; 8 bases agree with TRBD1. There are 15 residues in the CDR3. V lost 0 bases and J lost 5; bases outside the gene matches: 5. Germline V CDR1 and CDR2: LGHDT, YNNKEL (reference sequence).

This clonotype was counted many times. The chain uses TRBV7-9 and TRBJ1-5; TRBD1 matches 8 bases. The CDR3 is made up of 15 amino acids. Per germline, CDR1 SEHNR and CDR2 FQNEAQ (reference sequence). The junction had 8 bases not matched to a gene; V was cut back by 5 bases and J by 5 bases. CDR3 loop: CASSPTGQGHQPQHF. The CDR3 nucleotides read TGTGCCAGCAGCCCGACCGGACAGGGTCATCAGCCCCAGCATTTT.

The CDR3 nucleotides are TGTGCCAGCAGCCTAACGCAGCGGGATCGGGGCTATGAGCAGTTCTTC. Translation: CASSLTQRDRGYEQFF. This sequence joins TRBV7-9 and TRBJ2-1; TRBD2 matches at 7 bases. The CDR3 has 16 amino acids. Germline CDR1 SEHNR, CDR2 FQNEAQ (reference sequence). V dropped 5 bases and J dropped 8; count of bases not matched to a gene: 15. Based on the CDR3 plus reference TRBV7-9 and TRBJ2-1, the full variable domain is DTGVSQNPRHKITKRGQNVTFRCDPISEHNRLYWYRQTLGQGPEFLTYFQNEAQLEKSRLLSDRFSAERPKGSFSTLEIQRTEQGDSAMYLCASSLTQRDRGYEQFFGPGTRLTVL.

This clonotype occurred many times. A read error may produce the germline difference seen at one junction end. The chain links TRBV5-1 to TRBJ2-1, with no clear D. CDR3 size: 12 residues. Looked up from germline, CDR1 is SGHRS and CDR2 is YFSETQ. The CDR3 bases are TGTGCCAGCAGCTTAGACTACAATGAGCAGTTCTTC. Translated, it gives CASSLDYNEQFF.

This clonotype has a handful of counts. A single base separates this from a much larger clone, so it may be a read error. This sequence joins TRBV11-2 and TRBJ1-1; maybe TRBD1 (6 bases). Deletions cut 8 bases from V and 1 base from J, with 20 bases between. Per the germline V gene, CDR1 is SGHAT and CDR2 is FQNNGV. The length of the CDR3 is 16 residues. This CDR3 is CASELGAGWGNTEAFF. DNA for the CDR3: TGTGCCAGCGAATTGGGGGCAGGGTGGGGGAACACTGAAGCTTTCTTT.

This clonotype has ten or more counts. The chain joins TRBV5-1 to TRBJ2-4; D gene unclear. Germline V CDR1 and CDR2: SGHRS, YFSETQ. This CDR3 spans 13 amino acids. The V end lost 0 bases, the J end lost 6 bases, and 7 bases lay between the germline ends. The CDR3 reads CASSLGQRNIQYF. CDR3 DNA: TGCGCCAGCAGCTTGGGGCAGCGAAACATTCAGTACTTC.

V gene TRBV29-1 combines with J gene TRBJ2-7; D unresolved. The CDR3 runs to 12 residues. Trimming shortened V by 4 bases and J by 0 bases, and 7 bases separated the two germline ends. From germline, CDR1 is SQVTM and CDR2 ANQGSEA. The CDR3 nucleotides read TGCAGCGTTGGAGCCAGCTCCTACGAGCAGTACTTC. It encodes CSVGASSYEQYF.

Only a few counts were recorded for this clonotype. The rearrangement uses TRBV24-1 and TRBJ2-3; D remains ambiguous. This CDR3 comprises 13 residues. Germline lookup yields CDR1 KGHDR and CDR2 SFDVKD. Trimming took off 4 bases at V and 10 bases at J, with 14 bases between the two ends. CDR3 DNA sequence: TGTGCCACCAGTGACCTCCCTCGGACGGCGCAGTATTTT. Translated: CATSDLPRTAQYF.

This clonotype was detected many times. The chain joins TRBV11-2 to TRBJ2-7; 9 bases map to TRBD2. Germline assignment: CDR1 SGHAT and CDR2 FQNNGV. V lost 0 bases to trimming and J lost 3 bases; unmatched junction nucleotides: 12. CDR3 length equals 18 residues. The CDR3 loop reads CASSLERLAGASVYEQYF. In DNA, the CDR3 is TGTGCCAGCAGCTTAGAGCGATTAGCGGGAGCGAGTGTCTACGAGCAGTACTTC.

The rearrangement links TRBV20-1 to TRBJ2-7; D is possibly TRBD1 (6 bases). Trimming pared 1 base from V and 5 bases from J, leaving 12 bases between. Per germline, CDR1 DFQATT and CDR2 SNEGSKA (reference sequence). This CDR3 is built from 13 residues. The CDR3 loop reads CSARAGDGNEQYF. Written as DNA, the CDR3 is TGCAGTGCTAGAGCAGGGGATGGGAACGAGCAGTACTTC.

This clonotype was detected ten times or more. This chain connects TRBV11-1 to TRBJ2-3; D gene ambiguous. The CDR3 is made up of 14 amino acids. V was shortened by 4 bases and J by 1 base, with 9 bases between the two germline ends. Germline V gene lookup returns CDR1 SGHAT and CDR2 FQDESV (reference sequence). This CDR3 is CASSSLWGTDTQYF. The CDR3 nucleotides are TGTGCCAGCAGCTCTTTGTGGGGCACAGATACGCAGTATTTT.

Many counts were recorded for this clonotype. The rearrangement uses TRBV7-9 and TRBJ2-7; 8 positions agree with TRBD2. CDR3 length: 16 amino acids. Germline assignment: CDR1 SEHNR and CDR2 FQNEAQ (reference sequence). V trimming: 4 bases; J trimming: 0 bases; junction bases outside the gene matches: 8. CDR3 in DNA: TGTGCCAGCAGCTCCCTAGCGGGCGCGTCCTCCTACGAGCAGTACTTC. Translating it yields CASSSLAGASSYEQYF.

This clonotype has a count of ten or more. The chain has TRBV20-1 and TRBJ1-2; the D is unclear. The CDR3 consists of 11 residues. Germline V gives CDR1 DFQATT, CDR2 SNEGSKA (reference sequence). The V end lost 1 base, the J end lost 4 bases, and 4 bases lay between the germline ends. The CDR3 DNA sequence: TGCAGTGCTAGAGGTGCCTATGGCTACACCTTC. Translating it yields CSARGAYGYTF.